This entry features one TCR beta chain sequence. TCRdb reprocessed the 5' RACE reads; each CDR3 protein has one entry and no DNA is given. The data show 300,000 to 450,000 distinct CDR3 sequences, and the top ten clones hold roughly 5.5%. CDR1 and CDR2 (germline): LGHDT, YNNKEL (reference sequence). The CDR3 runs 14 residues. The record originates from a study of T cells expressing NK-cell markers. The V gene is TRBV3-1, the J gene TRBJ2-1. This TCR was sampled from a man aged 18-70 years in good health. The sequenced sample consisted of blood T cells: a sorted CD56 or NKG2C T cell subset, CD4+ or CD8+ T cells, or bulk PBMC T cells (not recorded which). CDR3 amino acids: CASSQVDVFSEQFF.